This T cell receptor beta chain is from a study of vaccination effects on CD4 cells after COVID-19. This CDR3 is built from 15 residues. V lost 6 bases, J lost 0 bases, and 13 bases lay in between. Per germline, CDR1 MNHEY and CDR2 SMNVEV (reference sequence). TCRdb's copy holds only in-frame clones and misses some; the assay was immunoSEQ multiplex PCR. The sample lists 55,000 or so clones; more than 60% were seen once. Points from the study as a whole: Convalescent patients were scarce, and early post-infection timepoints were absent.

Antigen-specific CD4+ T cells were first expanded with viral peptide pools by the ViraFEST assay and only then sequenced. With roughly 9 days of culture completed, CD4+ T cells were isolated. Previously uninfected by SARS-CoV-2, the vaccine recipients also showed negative nucleocapsid antibodies. This clone was picked up a small number of times. Its target is unknown. The sample in question was CD4+ T cells from PBMCs cultured with SARS-CoV-2 spike peptides, obtained before COVID-19 vaccination. The clonotype was recovered from a human donor who received a COVID-19 vaccine. The chain is built from TRBV27 and TRBJ2-3; tentative D call: TRBD2 (7 bases). CDR3 protein: CASRQGRVSTDTQYF. The DNA of the CDR3 is TGTGCCAGCAGGCAGGGGAGGGTCAGCACAGATACGCAGTATTTT.